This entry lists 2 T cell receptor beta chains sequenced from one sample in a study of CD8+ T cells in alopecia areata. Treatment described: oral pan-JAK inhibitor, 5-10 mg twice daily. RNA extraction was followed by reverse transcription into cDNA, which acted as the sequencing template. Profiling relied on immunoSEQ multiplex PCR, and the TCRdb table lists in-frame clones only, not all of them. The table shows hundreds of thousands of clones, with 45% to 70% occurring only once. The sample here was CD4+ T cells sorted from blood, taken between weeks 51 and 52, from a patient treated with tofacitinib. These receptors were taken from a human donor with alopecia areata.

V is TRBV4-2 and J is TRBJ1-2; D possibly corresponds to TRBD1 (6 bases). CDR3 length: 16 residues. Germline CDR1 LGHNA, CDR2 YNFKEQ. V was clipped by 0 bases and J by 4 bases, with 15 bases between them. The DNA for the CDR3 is TGTGCCAGCAGCCAAGATCGTGCAGGGGCAGGCTATGGCTACACCTTC. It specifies CASSQDRAGAGYGYTF.

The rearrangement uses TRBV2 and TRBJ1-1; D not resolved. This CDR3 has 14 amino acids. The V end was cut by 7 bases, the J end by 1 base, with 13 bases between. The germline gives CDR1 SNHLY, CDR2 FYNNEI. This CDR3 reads CASTTSRANTEAFF. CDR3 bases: TGTGCCAGCACCACTTCCCGGGCGAACACTGAAGCTTTCTTT.